The 6 T cell receptor beta chains in this list originate from one sample, sequenced in a study of blood T cell repertoires in COVID-19. Sequenced by immunoSEQ multiplex PCR; TCRdb stores in-frame clones only, minus some. The repertoire holds approximately 93,000 clones, with approximately 90% as singletons. The sample consisted of peripheral blood. These receptors were taken from a man between 60 and 75 years old with acute or convalescent COVID-19.

The chain employs TRBV5-1 and TRBJ2-5; D might be TRBD1 (5 bases). Trimming pared 4 bases from V and 3 bases from J, leaving 19 bases between. From germline, CDR1 is SGHRS and CDR2 YFSETQ. CDR3 length: 16 amino acids. As DNA, the CDR3 is TGCGCCAGCAGCCAGGGTAGACAGACTTTAAAAGAGACCCAGTACTTC. Its protein product is CASSQGRQTLKETQYF. Looking up the rest from reference TRBV5-1 and TRBJ2-5 gives the full variable domain: KAGVTQTPRYLIKTRGQQVTLSCSPISGHRSVSWYQQTPGQGLQFLFEYFSETQRNKGNFPGRFSGRQFSNSRSEMNVSTLELGDSALYLCASSQGRQTLKETQYFGPGTRLLVL.

The chain links TRBV19 to TRBJ2-7; 7 nucleotides agree with TRBD2. The CDR3 length is 15 residues. Per germline, CDR1 LNHDA and CDR2 SQIVND (reference sequence). J lost 3 bases, V lost 3 bases, and 8 bases had no gene match. CDR3 DNA: TGTGCCAGTAGTATCCTGGGCGGGGGAGGCTACGAGCAGTACTTC. As protein: CASSILGGGGYEQYF. Full variable domain (outside the CDR3, taken from reference TRBV19 and TRBJ2-7): DGGITQSPKYLFRKEGQNVTLSCEQNLNHDAMYWYRQDPGQGLRLIYYSQIVNDFQKGDIAEGYSVSREKKESFPLTVTSAQKNPTAFYLCASSILGGGGYEQYFGPGTRLTVT.

The chain combines TRBV30 with TRBJ1-4; TRBD1 aligns across 8 bases. J gave up 8 bases and V 0 bases, and 5 bases lay outside the gene matches. This CDR3 has 14 amino acids. CDR1 and CDR2 (germline): GTSNPN, SVGIG (reference sequence). The CDR3 sequence: CAWSVQGGDEKLFF. CDR3 nucleotides: TGTGCCTGGAGTGTACAGGGGGGGGACGAAAAACTGTTTTTT.

This chain uses TRBV14 with TRBJ1-2; no reliable D call. Per germline, CDR1 SGHDN and CDR2 FVKESK. The length of the CDR3 is 14 residues. The V end lost 1 base, the J end lost 2 bases, and 8 bases lay between the germline ends. CDR3 bases: TGTGCCAGCAGCCAAGGCCCACAGAACTATGGCTACACCTTC. This codes for CASSQGPQNYGYTF.

The chain carries TRBV24-1 and TRBJ2-3, with 8 bases matching TRBD1. This CDR3 has 16 residues. V lost 3 bases to trimming and J lost 0 bases; unmatched junction nucleotides: 4. CDR1 and CDR2 (germline): KGHDR, SFDVKD. CDR3 DNA: TGTGCCACCAGTGATACCGGGACAGGCAGCACAGATACGCAGTATTTT. This gives the protein CATSDTGTGSTDTQYF.

Here the CDR3 DNA reads TGTGCCAGCAGCTCTCTAGCGGGAGCCTACAATGAGCAGTTCTTC. This codes for CASSSLAGAYNEQFF. This chain joins TRBV5-4 and TRBJ2-1; 10 nucleotides agree with TRBD2. CDR1 SGHNT and CDR2 YYREEE come from the germline V gene (reference sequence). The CDR3 length is 15 residues. V was clipped by 3 bases and J by 2 bases; unmatched bases: 2. Together with reference TRBV5-4 and TRBJ2-1, the CDR3 gives the full variable domain: ETGVTQSPTHLIKTRGQQVTLRCSSQSGHNTVSWYQQALGQGPQFIFQYYREEENGRGNFPPRFSGLQFPNYSSELNVNALELDDSALYLCASSSLAGAYNEQFFGPGTRLTVL.